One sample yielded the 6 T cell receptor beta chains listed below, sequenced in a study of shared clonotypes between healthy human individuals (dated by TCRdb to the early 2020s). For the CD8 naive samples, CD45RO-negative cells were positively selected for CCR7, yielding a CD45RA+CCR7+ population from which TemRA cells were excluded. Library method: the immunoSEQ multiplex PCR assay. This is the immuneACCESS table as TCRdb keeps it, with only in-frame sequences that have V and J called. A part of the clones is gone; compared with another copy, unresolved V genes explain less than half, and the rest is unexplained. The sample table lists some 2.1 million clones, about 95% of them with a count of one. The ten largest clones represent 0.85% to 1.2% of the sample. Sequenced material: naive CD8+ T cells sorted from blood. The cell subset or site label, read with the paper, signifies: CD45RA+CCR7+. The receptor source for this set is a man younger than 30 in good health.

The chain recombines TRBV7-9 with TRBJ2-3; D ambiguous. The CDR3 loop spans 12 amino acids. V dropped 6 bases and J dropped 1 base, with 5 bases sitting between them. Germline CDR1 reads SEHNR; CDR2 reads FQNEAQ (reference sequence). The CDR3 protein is CASRQGTDTQYF. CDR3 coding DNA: TGTGCCAGCAGGCAGGGCACAGATACGCAGTATTTT.

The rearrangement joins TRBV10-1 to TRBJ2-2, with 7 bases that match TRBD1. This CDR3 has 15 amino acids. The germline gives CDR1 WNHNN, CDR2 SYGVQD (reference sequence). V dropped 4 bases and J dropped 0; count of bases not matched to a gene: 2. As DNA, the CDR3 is TGCGCCAGCAGTGTCGGGACAGCGAACACCGGGGAGCTGTTTTTT. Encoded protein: CASSVGTANTGELFF.

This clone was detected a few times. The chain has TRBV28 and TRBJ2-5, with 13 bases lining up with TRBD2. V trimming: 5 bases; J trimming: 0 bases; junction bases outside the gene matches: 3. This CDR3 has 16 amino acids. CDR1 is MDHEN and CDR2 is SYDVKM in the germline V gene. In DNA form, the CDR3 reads TGTGCCAGCAGTCCGGGACTAGCGGGGCACCAAGAGACCCAGTACTTC. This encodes CASSPGLAGHQETQYF.

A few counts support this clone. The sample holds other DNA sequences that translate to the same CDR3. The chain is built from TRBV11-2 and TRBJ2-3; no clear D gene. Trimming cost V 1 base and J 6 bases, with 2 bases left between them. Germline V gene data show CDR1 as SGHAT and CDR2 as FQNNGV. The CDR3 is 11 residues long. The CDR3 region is CASSLGDTQYF. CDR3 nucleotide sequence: TGTGCCAGCAGCTTAGGGGATACGCAGTATTTT.

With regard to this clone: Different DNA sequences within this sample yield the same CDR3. DNA of the CDR3: TGTGCCAGCAGTTTCCGGGGGAATGAGCAGTTCTTC. Translated, it gives CASSFRGNEQFF. The chain couples TRBV27 to TRBJ2-1, with a possible D match to TRBD2 (6 bases). The CDR3 contains 12 residues. Germline V gene lookup returns CDR1 MNHEY and CDR2 SMNVEV (reference sequence). Trimming removed 3 bases from V and 7 bases from J, with 7 bases in between.

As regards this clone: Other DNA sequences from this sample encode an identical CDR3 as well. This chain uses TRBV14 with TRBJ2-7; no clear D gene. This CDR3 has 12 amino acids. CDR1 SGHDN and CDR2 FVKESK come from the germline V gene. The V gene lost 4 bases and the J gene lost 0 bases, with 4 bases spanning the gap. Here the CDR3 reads CASSLSSYEQYF. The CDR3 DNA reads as TGTGCCAGCAGCCTTAGCTCCTACGAGCAGTACTTC.